What follows are 5 T cell receptor beta chains derived from one specimen sequenced in a study of neurological immune-mediated disorders. TCRdb fed the 5' RACE reads into MiXCR, producing one record per CDR3 protein. There are about 79,000 distinct CDR3 sequences in the sample; 13% to 15% occur only once, and around 6.8% lies in the top ten. Sequenced material: PBMCs. All receptors derive from a woman in her forties or fifties in good health.

The rearrangement links TRBV10-3 to TRBJ2-7, with no clear D. CDR1 is ENHRY, CDR2 SYGVKD, per germline. This CDR3 region has 13 residues. Trimming stripped 7 bases from V and 1 base from J, with 11 bases between. The CDR3 here is CAIKSARSYEQYF. CDR3 in DNA: TGTGCCATCAAGTCGGCGAGATCCTACGAGCAGTACTTC.

This clonotype came up many times. The chain recombines TRBV28 with TRBJ1-5; 10 bases fit TRBD1. J lost 4 bases, V lost 7 bases, and 7 bases had no gene match. Germline-derived CDR1 and CDR2 are MDHEN and SYDVKM. This CDR3 contains 15 residues. The CDR3 protein is CASILRTGGNQPQHF. DNA for the CDR3: TGTGCCAGCATCCTGAGGACAGGGGGAAATCAGCCCCAGCATTTT.

J is TRBJ2-3 and V is TRBV7-9, with D tentatively TRBD1 (5 bases). The germline CDR1 and CDR2 sequences are SEHNR and FQNEAQ (reference sequence). CDR3 length: 13 residues. V lost 8 bases and J lost 6, with 15 bases in between. CDR3 coding DNA: TGTGCCAGCGATTCTTTAGGGGTGGATACGCAGTATTTT. Amino acids: CASDSLGVDTQYF.

In this sample, this clonotype turned up many times. The chain uses TRBV5-1 and TRBJ1-1; tentative D call: TRBD1 (5 bases). Germline CDR1 is SGHRS and CDR2 is YFSETQ. The CDR3 is made up of 16 amino acids. V gave up 0 bases and J gave up 2 bases, with 14 bases separating them. The CDR3 DNA reads as TGCGCCAGCAGCTTGGAAATCGGCCAGGGAAACACTGAAGCTTTCTTT. Translating gives CASSLEIGQGNTEAFF.

This clonotype was observed at least ten times. The rearrangement links TRBV20-1 to TRBJ2-1, with TRBD2 matching over 8 bases. The V and J ends lost 0 bases and 9 bases, in that order; junction bases with no gene match: 7. Germline V lookup: CDR1 DFQATT, CDR2 SNEGSKA (reference sequence). The length of the CDR3 is 14 residues. The CDR3 DNA is TGCAGTGCTAGAGATAGGGGACTAGACGGTGAGCAGTTCTTC. Protein sequence: CSARDRGLDGEQFF.